This note documents a single T cell receptor (beta chain) sequence. No cognate antigen has been identified for it. Per-base quality was not reported, and no clone a single base away is much larger than it. Following the manufacturer's recommendations, the immunoSEQ kit was used to generate TCR beta libraries from genomic DNA. For library preparation, a first multiplex PCR was performed with proprietary primers, followed by a second PCR in which unique barcodes were added, and bead cleanups were performed after each round. A positive control reaction and a negative control reaction, both provided in the kit, were run with every batch of samples. The final libraries were assessed on an Agilent 4200 TapeStation D1000 ScreenTape, pooled by volume, and quantified by qPCR. Sequencing was performed on an Illumina NextSeq500 using a MidOutput 150-cycle cartridge, with 156 Read1 cycles, 15 Index1 cycles, and the kit custom primers. The pooled library was loaded at around 1 pM, and roughly 20% PhiX control was spiked in. In the original analysis: Vendor-processed data were analyzed in R, with a clonotype defined as all T cells sharing the same CDR3 nucleotide sequence. For clone abundance analyses, frequencies were normalized to the 10,000 most abundant clones per sample. Public T cell clones, which averaged fewer than five per sample, were removed prior to analysis. A difference in abundance of at least 32-fold between compartments was used to define tumor-enriched and baseline blood-enriched clonotypes. A beta-binomial differential abundance model was used to identify clonotypes that expanded or contracted between blood time points. The Baroni-Urbani and Buser coefficient was used to measure tumor-blood repertoire similarity, and groups were compared with two-tailed Wilcoxon tests in R. In TCRdb, the immuneACCESS table is reduced to in-frame sequences with V and J assigned. These tables do not hold every clone; where another copy was compared, an unresolved V gene accounts for under half, and the others remain unexplained. D and trimming come from the DNA, and the V and J calls and clone size come from that table. Across this sample there are about 170,000 clones, with roughly 90% seen only once. The top ten hold around 10% of the sample.

These data belong to a study of radiation and T cells in renal cell carcinoma (dated by TCRdb to about 2020). Context from the whole study: In total, fewer than 55 samples, comprising around 25 tumors and approximately 27 peripheral blood samples, were subjected to TCR beta sequencing. Across all 53 samples, 3,800,000 or so unique CDR3 nucleotide sequences encoding approximately 3,000,000 unique CDR3 amino acid sequences were identified. The last blood draw happened 4 weeks after radiation, timed to coincide with nephrectomy.

The CDR3 contains 14 residues, cysteine and phenylalanine counted. Only CDR3 DNA remains: 42 bases, in frame from the first base. Compared with germline, V lacks 4 bases and J lacks 0 bases; bases without a gene match: 2. Based on the germline V gene, the CDR1 and CDR2 sequences are MGHDK and SYGVNS. The time point label of this sample denotes: blood 4 weeks post-SBRT, at nephrectomy. The treatment or condition label here, explained by the study, means: 15 Gy SBRT to primary tumor, nephrectomy 4 weeks later. Samples came from a clinical trial, in which primary renal cell carcinomas received 15 Gy stereotactic body radiation therapy followed by nephrectomy 4 weeks later. To follow tumor-enriched clonotypes, serial peripheral blood was collected from radiation-treated patients at baseline and at 2 weeks and 4 weeks after SBRT. All patients had renal cell carcinoma with clear cell pathology. Genomic DNA for TCR sequencing was prepared using the QIAamp DNA Blood Mini Kit (Qiagen). The analyses included just those samples that passed every quality control check.

Broader findings and caveats from the paper: Effects of radiation dose or scheduling on the TCR repertoire could not be addressed with the single-armed trial design. In blood, the top tumor clonotypes increased between baseline and 2 weeks post-radiation and then shrank by 4 weeks, which suggests that tumor-resident clones expanded only transiently. Tracking of blood repertoire dynamics stopped at less than 5 weeks after treatment, with no follow-up past that point. Because pretreatment tumor biopsies were not available, the study could not determine whether clonotypes were already present within the tumor at baseline.

Recombination linked TRBV25-1 to TRBJ1-1; 7 of the junction bases match TRBD1. The sequences come from blood, collected from a patient whose treatment included radiotherapy and nephrectomy. This sequence originates from a woman in her forties or fifties with renal cell carcinoma. At the DNA level, the sequence is TGTGCCAGCAGTGGGGGACAGCTGAACACTGAAGCTTTCTTT. Translated, it reads CASSGGQLNTEAFF.